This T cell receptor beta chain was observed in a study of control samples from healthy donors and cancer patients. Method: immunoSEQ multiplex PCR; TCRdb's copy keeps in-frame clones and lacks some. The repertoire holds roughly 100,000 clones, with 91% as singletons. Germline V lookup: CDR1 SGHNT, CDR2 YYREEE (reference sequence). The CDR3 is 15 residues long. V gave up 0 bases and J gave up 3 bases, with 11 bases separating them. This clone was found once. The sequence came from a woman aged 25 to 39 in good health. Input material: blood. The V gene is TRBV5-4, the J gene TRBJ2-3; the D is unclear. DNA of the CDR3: TGTGCCAGCAGCTTGGGGGTTACGGAGACAGATACGCAGTATTTT. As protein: CASSLGVTETDTQYF.